Following are 14 T cell receptor beta chains from one sample sequenced in a study of T cell repertoires in cytomegalovirus infection (dated by TCRdb to the late 2010s). For sequencing, an Illumina HiSeq 1500 was employed. TCRdb passed the public sequencing reads through fastp at Q25 and MiXCR, retaining productive beta sequences. Identical CDR3 protein sequences are pooled into one entry, listed with their most common genes and DNA. This sample comprises a few hundred thousand distinct CDR3 sequences, roughly an eighth of them detected only once. The top ten clonotypes cover 7% to 9.5% of the sample. The sample was PBMCs. The receptors stem from a human donor in good health (CMV status not recorded). Some clones in this sample may be carry-over from other donors' samples.

The table lists this clonotype with a few counts. This chain links TRBV5-1 with TRBJ1-1; no firm D call. This CDR3 contains 13 residues. V lost 4 bases, J lost 8 bases, and 15 bases lay in between. Germline CDR1 reads SGHRS; CDR2 reads YFSETQ. The CDR3 here is CASSPQDGGEAFF. DNA of the CDR3: TGCGCCAGCAGCCCCCAGGATGGTGGGGAAGCTTTCTTT.

The chain couples TRBV28 to TRBJ2-5; TRBD2 agrees at 7 bases. The CDR3 is 15 amino acids. Germline V CDR1 and CDR2: MDHEN, SYDVKM. Trimming took 6 bases from V and 7 from J; bases not matched to a gene: 14. The CDR3 region is CASRVTAGVRGTQYF. Here the CDR3 DNA reads TGTGCCAGCAGAGTAACCGCGGGAGTGAGGGGGACCCAGTACTTC.

This rearrangement joins TRBV7-2 to TRBJ2-7, with no clear D. The CDR3 sequence is 11 residues long. The V end lost 5 bases, the J end lost 3 bases, and 5 bases lay between the germline ends. CDR1 and CDR2 (germline): SGHTA, FQGNSA. DNA of the CDR3: TGTGCCAGCAGCGAGAACTACGAGCAGTACTTC. This sequence encodes CASSENYEQYF.

This clonotype was seen ten or more times. The V and J genes are TRBV7-2 and TRBJ2-3; no firm D call. The CDR3 has 16 residues. The germline V gene has CDR1 SGHTA and CDR2 FQGNSA. Trimming took off 2 bases at V and 1 base at J, with 13 bases between the two ends. DNA of the CDR3: TGTGCCAGCAGCTTAACGGTGTTTGGCGGCACAGATACGCAGTATTTT. Translated: CASSLTVFGGTDTQYF.

This rearrangement joins TRBV11-1 to TRBJ2-6; 7 bases line up with TRBD1. The CDR3 totals 17 residues. The V segment lost 6 bases and the J segment 0 bases; nucleotides outside the gene matches: 8. Germline-derived CDR1 and CDR2 are SGHAT and FQDESV (reference sequence). For the CDR3, the DNA is TGTGCCAGCAGTCGGCCGGGACAGCACTCTGGGGCCAACGTCCTGACTTTC. Translating gives CASSRPGQHSGANVLTF.

The chain carries TRBV29-1 and TRBJ1-1, with D unclear. This CDR3 has 12 amino acids. Per the germline V gene, CDR1 is SQVTM and CDR2 is ANQGSEA. V lost 5 bases and J lost 4, with 11 bases in between. CDR3 bases: TGCAGCGTTCAGGACGGCCCCACTGAAGCTTTCTTT. Translated, it gives CSVQDGPTEAFF.

The chain carries TRBV12-3 or TRBV12-4 and TRBJ2-4; tentative D call: TRBD2 (5 bases). The CDR3 is 14 residues long. Trimming took 4 bases from V and 1 from J, leaving 8 bases between them. Written as DNA, the CDR3 is TGTGCCAGCAGTTCGGGGAATGCCAAAAACATTCAGTACTTC. Translation gives CASSSGNAKNIQYF.

The V and J genes are TRBV5-5 and TRBJ2-2; 8 nucleotides agree with TRBD2. Germline V gene sequence: CDR1 SGHKS, CDR2 YYEKEE (reference sequence). Trimming took 3 bases from V and 6 from J; bases not matched to a gene: 10. This CDR3 is built from 16 residues. This CDR3 reads CASSWAVGGEAGELFF. The CDR3 coding sequence is TGTGCCAGCAGCTGGGCCGTCGGGGGGGAGGCCGGGGAGCTGTTTTTT.

In this sample, this clonotype turned up many times. The V and J genes are TRBV28 and TRBJ2-4; TRBD1 matches 8 bases. Germline values: CDR1 MDHEN, CDR2 SYDVKM. V shed 6 bases, J shed 9 bases, and the junction held 10 bases outside the gene matches. The CDR3 totals 14 residues. The CDR3 DNA is TGTGCCAGCAGGCCAGGGGGCGCGTTAGGCATTCAGTACTTC. Protein product: CASRPGGALGIQYF.

V is TRBV19 and J is TRBJ2-1, with D possibly matching TRBD2 (6 bases). Germline V lookup: CDR1 LNHDA, CDR2 SQIVND (reference sequence). Trimming removed 2 bases from V and 5 bases from J, with 16 bases in between. The CDR3 sequence is 16 residues long. The CDR3 coding sequence is TGTGCCAGTAGTATATTTGGCGGGATATCAGACAATGAGCAGTTCTTC. It is translated as CASSIFGGISDNEQFF.

This clonotype appeared many times. This sequence joins TRBV6-2 or TRBV6-3 and TRBJ2-6; no firm D call. The CDR3 is 13 residues long. Germline CDR1 and CDR2: MNHEY and SVGEGT. Deletions cut 8 bases from V and 0 bases from J, with 5 bases between. CDR3 in amino acids: CASQISGANVLTF. In DNA form, the CDR3 reads TGTGCCAGCCAGATCTCTGGGGCCAACGTCCTGACTTTC.

The sample holds many counts of this clonotype. CDR3 DNA: TGTGCCAGCAGCGTCCTCCCCGGGACAAGGGGAAACATTCAGTACTTC. It yields the protein CASSVLPGTRGNIQYF. The chain joins TRBV6-2 or TRBV6-3 to TRBJ2-4; tentatively, D is TRBD1 (6 bases). Trimming removed 6 bases from V and 6 bases from J, with 21 bases in between. The CDR3 is 16 residues long. Per the germline V gene, CDR1 is MNHEY and CDR2 is SVGEGT.

Ten or more counts support this clonotype. CDR3 protein: CASSSGGTGGIYGYTF. Here the CDR3 DNA reads TGTGCCAGCAGCTCCGGTGGGACAGGGGGCATCTATGGCTACACCTTC. The chain carries TRBV5-6 and TRBJ1-2; 12 positions agree with TRBD1. Germline V gene sequence: CDR1 SGHDT, CDR2 YYEEEE. With V trimmed by 3 bases and J by 4 bases, 7 bases remained unmatched. The CDR3 length is 16 residues.

CDR3 DNA sequence: TGTGCCAGCAGCCAACAGGGGGGTAGCCCTCTTACACAGTACTTC. Protein: CASSQQGGSPLTQYF. The chain uses TRBV6-5 and TRBJ2-4; TRBD1 matches at 8 bases. The CDR3 loop spans 15 amino acids. V trimming: 6 bases; J trimming: 13 bases; junction bases outside the gene matches: 17. Looked up from germline, CDR1 is MNHEY and CDR2 is SVGAGI.